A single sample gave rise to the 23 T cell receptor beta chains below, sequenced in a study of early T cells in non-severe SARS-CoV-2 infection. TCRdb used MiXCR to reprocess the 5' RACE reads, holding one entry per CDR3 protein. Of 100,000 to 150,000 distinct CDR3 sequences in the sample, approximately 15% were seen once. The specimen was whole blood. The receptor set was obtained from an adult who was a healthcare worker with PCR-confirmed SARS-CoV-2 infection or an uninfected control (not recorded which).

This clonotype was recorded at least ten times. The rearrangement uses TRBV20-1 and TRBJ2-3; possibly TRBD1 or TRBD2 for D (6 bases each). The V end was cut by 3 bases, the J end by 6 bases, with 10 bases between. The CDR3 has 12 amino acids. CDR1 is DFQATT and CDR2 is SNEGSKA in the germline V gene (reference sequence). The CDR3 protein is CSASTGADTQYF. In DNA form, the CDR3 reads TGCAGTGCTAGTACGGGGGCTGATACGCAGTATTTT.

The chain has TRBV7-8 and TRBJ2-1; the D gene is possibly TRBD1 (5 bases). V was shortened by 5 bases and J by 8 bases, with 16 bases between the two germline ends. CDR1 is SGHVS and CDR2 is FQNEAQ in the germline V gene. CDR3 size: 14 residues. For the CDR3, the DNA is TGTGCCAGCAGCGTCAGGGTTCCTGCCTATGAGCAGTTCTTC. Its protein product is CASSVRVPAYEQFF.

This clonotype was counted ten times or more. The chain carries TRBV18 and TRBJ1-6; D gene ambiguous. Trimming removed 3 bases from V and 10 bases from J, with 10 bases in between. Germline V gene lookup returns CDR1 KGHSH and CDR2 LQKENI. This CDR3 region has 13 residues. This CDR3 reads CASSPQERSPLHF. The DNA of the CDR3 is TGTGCCAGCTCACCTCAAGAGCGGTCACCCCTCCACTTT.

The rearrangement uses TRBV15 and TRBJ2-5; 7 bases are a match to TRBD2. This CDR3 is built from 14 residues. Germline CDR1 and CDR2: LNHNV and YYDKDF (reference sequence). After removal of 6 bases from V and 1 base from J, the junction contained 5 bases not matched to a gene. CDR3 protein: CATRGGLIQETQYF. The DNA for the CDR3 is TGTGCCACCAGGGGGGGGTTGATCCAAGAGACCCAGTACTTC. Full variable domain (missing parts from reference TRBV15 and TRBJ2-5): DAMVIQNPRYQVTQFGKPVTLSCSQTLNHNVMYWYQQKSSQAPKLLFHYYDKDFNNEADTPDNFQSRRPNTSFCFLDIRSPGLGDTAMYLCATRGGLIQETQYFGPGTRLLVL.

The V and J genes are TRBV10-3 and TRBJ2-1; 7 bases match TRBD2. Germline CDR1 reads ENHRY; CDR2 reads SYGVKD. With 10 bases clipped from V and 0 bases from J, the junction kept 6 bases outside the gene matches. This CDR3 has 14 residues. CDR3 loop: CATASSGSYNEQFF. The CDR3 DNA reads TGTGCCACGGCCTCTAGCGGCTCCTACAATGAGCAGTTCTTC.

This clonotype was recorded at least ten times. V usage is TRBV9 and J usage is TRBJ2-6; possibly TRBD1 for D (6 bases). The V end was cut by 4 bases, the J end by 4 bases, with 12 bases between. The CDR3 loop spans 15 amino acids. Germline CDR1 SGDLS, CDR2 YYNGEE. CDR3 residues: CASSPRTAGANVLTF. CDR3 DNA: TGTGCCAGCAGCCCCCGGACAGCCGGGGCCAACGTCCTGACTTTC.

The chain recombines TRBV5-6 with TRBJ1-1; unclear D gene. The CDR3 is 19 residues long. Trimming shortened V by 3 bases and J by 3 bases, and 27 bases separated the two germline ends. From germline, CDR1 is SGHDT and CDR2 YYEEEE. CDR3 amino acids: CASSSIRRARWDSDTEAFF. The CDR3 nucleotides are TGTGCCAGCAGCTCAATACGGAGAGCGAGGTGGGATTCGGACACTGAAGCTTTCTTT.

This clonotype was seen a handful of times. In nucleotides, the CDR3 is TGCGCCAGCAGCTTAGGACTACTCAATGAGCAGTTCTTC. Its translation is CASSLGLLNEQFF. The gene calls are TRBV5-1 and TRBJ2-1; a weak D match, TRBD2 (6 bases). The CDR3 length is 13 residues. CDR1 and CDR2 (germline): SGHRS, YFSETQ. V was pared by 2 bases and J by 6 bases, with 9 bases between.

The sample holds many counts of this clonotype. This CDR3 is CSARDPGRGNSPLHF. The CDR3 DNA reads as TGCAGTGCTAGAGATCCGGGGCGAGGAAATTCACCCCTCCACTTT. The chain has TRBV20-1 and TRBJ1-6; possibly TRBD1 for D (5 bases). The CDR3 is made up of 15 amino acids. The V and J ends lost 0 bases and 7 bases respectively, with 13 bases between them. Looked up from germline, CDR1 is DFQATT and CDR2 is SNEGSKA (reference sequence).

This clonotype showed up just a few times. CDR3 loop: CSAPLGAALDTQYF. The DNA for the CDR3 is TGCAGTGCCCCTCTGGGGGCAGCTCTAGATACGCAGTATTTT. The chain employs TRBV20-1 and TRBJ2-3; possible D gene TRBD1, 6 bases. The V gene lost 6 bases and the J gene lost 5 bases, with 18 bases spanning the gap. CDR3 length equals 14 residues. CDR1 is DFQATT and CDR2 is SNEGSKA in the germline V gene (reference sequence).

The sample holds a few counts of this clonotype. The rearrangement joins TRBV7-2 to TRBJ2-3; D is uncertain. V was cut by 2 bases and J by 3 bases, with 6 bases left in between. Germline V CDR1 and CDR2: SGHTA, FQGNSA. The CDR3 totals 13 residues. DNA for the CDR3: TGTGCCAGCAGCTTAACCCAAACAGATACGCAGTATTTT. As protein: CASSLTQTDTQYF. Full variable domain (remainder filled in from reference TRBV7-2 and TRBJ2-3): GAGVSQSPSNKVTEKGKDVELRCDPISGHTALYWYRQSLGQGLEFLIYFQGNSAPDKSGLPSDRFSAERTGGSVSTLTIQRTQQEDSAVYLCASSLTQTDTQYFGPGTRLTVL.

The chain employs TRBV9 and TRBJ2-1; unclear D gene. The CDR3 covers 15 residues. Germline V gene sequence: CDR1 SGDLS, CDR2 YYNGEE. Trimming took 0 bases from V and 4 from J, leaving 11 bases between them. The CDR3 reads CASSVGPAAYNEQFF. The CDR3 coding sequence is TGTGCCAGCAGCGTAGGACCGGCGGCTTACAATGAGCAGTTCTTC. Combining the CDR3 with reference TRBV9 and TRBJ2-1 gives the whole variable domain DSGVTQTPKHLITATGQRVTLRCSPRSGDLSVYWYQQSLDQGLQFLIQYYNGEERAKGNILERFSAQQFPDLHSELNLSSLELGDSALYFCASSVGPAAYNEQFFGPGTRLTVL.

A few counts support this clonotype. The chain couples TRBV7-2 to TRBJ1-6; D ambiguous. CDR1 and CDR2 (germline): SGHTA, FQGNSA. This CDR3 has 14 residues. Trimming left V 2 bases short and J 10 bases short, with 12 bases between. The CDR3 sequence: CASSLSQTWSPLHF. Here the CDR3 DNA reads TGTGCCAGCAGCTTAAGCCAAACTTGGTCACCCCTCCACTTT.

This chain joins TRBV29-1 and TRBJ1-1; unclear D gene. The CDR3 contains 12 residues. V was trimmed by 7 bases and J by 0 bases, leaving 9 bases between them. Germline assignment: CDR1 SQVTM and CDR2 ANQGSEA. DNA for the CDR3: TGCAGCGGGACGGGGATGAACACTGAAGCTTTCTTT. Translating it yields CSGTGMNTEAFF.

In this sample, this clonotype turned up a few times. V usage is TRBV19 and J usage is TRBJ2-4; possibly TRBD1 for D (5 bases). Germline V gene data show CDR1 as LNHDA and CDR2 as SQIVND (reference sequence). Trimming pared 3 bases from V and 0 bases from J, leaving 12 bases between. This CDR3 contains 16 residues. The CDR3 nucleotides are TGTGCCAGTAGTATTGGACATTATATAGCCAAAAACATTCAGTACTTC. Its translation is CASSIGHYIAKNIQYF.

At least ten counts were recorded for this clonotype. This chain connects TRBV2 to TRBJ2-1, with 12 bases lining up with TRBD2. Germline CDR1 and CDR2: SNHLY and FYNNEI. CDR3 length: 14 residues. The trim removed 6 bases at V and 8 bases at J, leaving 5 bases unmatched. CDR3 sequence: CASRPGLAGHEQFF. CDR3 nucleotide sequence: TGTGCCAGCAGGCCGGGACTAGCGGGTCATGAGCAGTTCTTC.

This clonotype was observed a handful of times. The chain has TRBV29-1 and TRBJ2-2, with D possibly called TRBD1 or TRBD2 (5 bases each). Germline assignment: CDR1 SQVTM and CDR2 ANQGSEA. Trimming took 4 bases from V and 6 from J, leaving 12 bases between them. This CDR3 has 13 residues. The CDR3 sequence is CSVGGSGPGELFF. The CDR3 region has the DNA TGCAGCGTTGGGGGGTCTGGCCCCGGGGAGCTGTTTTTT.

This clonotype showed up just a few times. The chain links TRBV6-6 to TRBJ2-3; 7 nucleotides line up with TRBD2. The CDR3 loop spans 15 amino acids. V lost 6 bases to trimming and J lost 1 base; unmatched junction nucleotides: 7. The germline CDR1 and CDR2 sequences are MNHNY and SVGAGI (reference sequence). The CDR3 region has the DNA TGTGCCAGCAGGAGGGGCACTAGCGGCACAGATACGCAGTATTTT. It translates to CASRRGTSGTDTQYF.

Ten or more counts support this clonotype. The DNA of the CDR3 is TGTGCCAGCAGCCCCCGGGGGCTCCGGACGGAGTTCTTC. Translating it yields CASSPRGLRTEFF. The chain joins TRBV7-2 to TRBJ2-1, with D possibly being TRBD1 or TRBD2 (6 bases each). The CDR3 is 13 residues long. With 5 bases removed from V and 14 bases from J, the gap between germline ends came to 19 bases. Germline values: CDR1 SGHTA, CDR2 FQGNSA.

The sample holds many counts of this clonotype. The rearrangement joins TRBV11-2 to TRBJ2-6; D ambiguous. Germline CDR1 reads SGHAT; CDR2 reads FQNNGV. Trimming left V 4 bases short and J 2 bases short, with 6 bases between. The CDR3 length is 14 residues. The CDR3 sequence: CASSSEPGANVLTF. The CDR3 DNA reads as TGTGCCAGCAGCTCCGAACCTGGGGCCAACGTCCTGACTTTC.

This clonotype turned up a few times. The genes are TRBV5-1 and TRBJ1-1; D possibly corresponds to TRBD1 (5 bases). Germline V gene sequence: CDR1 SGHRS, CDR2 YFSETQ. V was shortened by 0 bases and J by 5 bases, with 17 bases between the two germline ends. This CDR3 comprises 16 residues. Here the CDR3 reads CASSLVPGGEWTEAFF. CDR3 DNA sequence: TGCGCCAGCAGCTTGGTTCCAGGAGGGGAGTGGACTGAAGCTTTCTTT.

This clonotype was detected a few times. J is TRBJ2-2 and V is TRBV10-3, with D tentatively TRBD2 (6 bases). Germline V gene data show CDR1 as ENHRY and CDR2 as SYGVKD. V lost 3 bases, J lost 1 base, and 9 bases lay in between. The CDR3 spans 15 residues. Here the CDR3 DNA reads TGTGCCATCAGTGAAGGTAGCGGGAACACCGGGGAGCTGTTTTTT. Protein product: CAISEGSGNTGELFF.

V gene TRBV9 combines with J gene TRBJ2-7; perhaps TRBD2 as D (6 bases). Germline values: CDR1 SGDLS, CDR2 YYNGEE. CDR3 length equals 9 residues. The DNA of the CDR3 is TGTGCTTCGGGGGACGAGCAGTACTTC. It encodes CASGDEQYF.